These 29 T cell receptor beta chains were sequenced from one sample in a study of T cell repertoires in cytomegalovirus infection. These TCRs are of unknown antigen specificity. One entry per CDR3 protein results from TCRdb running MiXCR on the reads. The table shows a few hundred thousand distinct CDR3 sequences, with 40% occurring only once. Sequencing was performed on cultured PBMCs, taken from culture after CMV antigen stimulation. The receptor source for this set is a human donor in good health (CMV status not recorded). Some clones in this sample may be carry-over from other donors' samples.

This clonotype has more than one count but fewer than ten. The V gene is TRBV7-2, the J gene TRBJ2-7; TRBD1 is a possible D gene (5 bases). The CDR3 runs 14 residues. Germline lookup yields CDR1 SGHTA and CDR2 FQGNSA. V lost 5 bases to trimming and J lost 2 bases, with 13 bases between them. The CDR3 reads CASSASGQAYEQYF. The CDR3 DNA reads TGTGCCAGCAGCGCATCAGGGCAGGCCTACGAGCAGTACTTC. The complete variable domain, with remaining parts taken from reference TRBV7-2 and TRBJ2-7, reads GAGVSQSPSNKVTEKGKDVELRCDPISGHTALYWYRQSLGQGLEFLIYFQGNSAPDKSGLPSDRFSAERTGGSVSTLTIQRTQQEDSAVYLCASSASGQAYEQYFGPGTRLTVT.

V is TRBV7-6 and J is TRBJ2-3, with unresolved D. The CDR3 sequence is 14 residues long. Germline V gene sequence: CDR1 SGHVS, CDR2 FNYEAQ. V lost 4 bases, J lost 2 bases, and 10 bases lay in between. CDR3 in DNA: TGTGCCAGCAGCTCCTCCCCATACACAGATACGCAGTATTTT. This encodes CASSSSPYTDTQYF.

V is TRBV7-9 and J is TRBJ2-5, with D uncertain. Germline V gene data show CDR1 as SEHNR and CDR2 as FQNEAQ (reference sequence). Trimming shortened V by 0 bases and J by 6 bases, and 11 bases separated the two germline ends. This CDR3 has 14 amino acids. In nucleotides, the CDR3 is TGTGCCAGCAGCTTAGCAGGGTATCAGAAGACCCAGTACTTC. It specifies CASSLAGYQKTQYF.

In regard to this clonotype: This may come from a read error, since a much larger clone is one base off. The V call is TRBV7-2, the J call TRBJ1-1; D call uncertain. Germline V gene data show CDR1 as SGHTA and CDR2 as FQGNSA. The CDR3 covers 14 residues. V gave up 0 bases and J gave up 7 bases, with 12 bases separating them. In nucleotides, the CDR3 is TGTGCCAGCAGCTTAGCTACTAAGTTCGGTGAAGCTTTCTTT. Protein sequence: CASSLATKFGEAFF.

This clonotype has just a few counts. The chain is built from TRBV7-2 and TRBJ2-7; D might be TRBD2 (6 bases). This CDR3 region has 13 residues. Trimming shortened V by 5 bases and J by 4 bases, and 12 bases separated the two germline ends. Germline values: CDR1 SGHTA, CDR2 FQGNSA. This CDR3 reads CASSPRGVYEQYF. The DNA of the CDR3 is TGTGCCAGCAGCCCGCGGGGAGTTTACGAGCAGTACTTC.

The chain couples TRBV20-1 to TRBJ2-1; D unresolved. Trimming pared 0 bases from V and 7 bases from J, leaving 10 bases between. The CDR3 loop spans 13 amino acids. Germline assignment: CDR1 DFQATT and CDR2 SNEGSKA (reference sequence). CDR3 coding DNA: TGCAGTGCTAGAGAGACTTTAGCTAATGAGCAGTTCTTC. This codes for CSARETLANEQFF.

The chain has TRBV7-2 and TRBJ2-1; 7 nucleotides line up with TRBD1. J was trimmed by 7 bases and V by 0 bases; bases with no gene match: 9. The CDR3 is 16 residues long. CDR1 is SGHTA, CDR2 FQGNSA, per germline. CDR3: CASSLAPGQHTNEQFF. CDR3 DNA sequence: TGTGCCAGCAGCTTAGCCCCGGGACAGCATACAAATGAGCAGTTCTTC.

The chain is built from TRBV7-8 and TRBJ2-2; 8 nucleotides line up with TRBD1. The CDR3 totals 17 residues. Germline CDR1 is SGHVS and CDR2 is FQNEAQ. Trimming took 0 bases from V and 4 from J; bases not matched to a gene: 7. The CDR3 sequence: CASSLAPGQGGTGELFF. CDR3 nucleotides: TGTGCCAGCAGCTTAGCCCCCGGACAGGGCGGCACCGGGGAGCTGTTTTTT.

Remarks on this clonotype: At one of its ends the junction is not consistent with the germline gene, which may arise from a read error. This chain joins TRBV7-2 and TRBJ2-1; D is possibly TRBD1 (5 bases). Germline V lookup: CDR1 SGHTA, CDR2 FQGNSA. This CDR3 is built from 15 residues. CDR3 residues: CVSSLGVSSYNEQFF. Here the CDR3 DNA reads TGTGTCAGCAGCTTAGGGGTCAGCTCCTACAATGAGCAGTTCTTC.

V is TRBV9 and J is TRBJ2-1; D unclear. The V end lost 4 bases, the J end lost 8 bases, and 25 bases lay between the germline ends. There are 17 residues in the CDR3. Germline V gives CDR1 SGDLS, CDR2 YYNGEE. CDR3 sequence (DNA): TGTGCCAGCAGCACCCATCCCTTGGACGGGTTCCCGGATGAGCAGTTCTTC. Translation: CASSTHPLDGFPDEQFF.

This clonotype was seen a single time. The J gene is TRBJ2-2, the V gene TRBV7-2, with TRBD2 identical over 10 bases. V lost 5 bases to trimming and J lost 5 bases; unmatched junction nucleotides: 8. The CDR3 runs to 16 residues. From germline, CDR1 is SGHTA and CDR2 FQGNSA. DNA for the CDR3: TGTGCCAGCAGCCCCCAAGCGGGAGGGCCAACCGGGGAGCTGTTTTTT. Protein sequence: CASSPQAGGPTGELFF.

This clonotype has more than one count but fewer than ten. The chain links TRBV20-1 to TRBJ2-2, with TRBD1 matching over 7 bases. There are 13 residues in the CDR3. Germline CDR1 DFQATT, CDR2 SNEGSKA (reference sequence). Trimming removed 6 bases from V and 4 bases from J; junction bases left unmatched: 5. The CDR3 DNA is TGCAGTGCGATAGACAGGGCCACCGGGGAGCTGTTTTTT. Its translation is CSAIDRATGELFF.

The chain joins TRBV9 to TRBJ2-5, with D unresolved. The germline V gene has CDR1 SGDLS and CDR2 YYNGEE. Trimming removed 0 bases at V and 2 bases at J, with 11 bases between. The CDR3 consists of 15 residues. The CDR3 reads CASSVAPGFQETQYF. Here the CDR3 DNA reads TGTGCCAGCAGCGTAGCTCCAGGTTTTCAAGAGACCCAGTACTTC.

This clonotype was seen a handful of times. The rearrangement links TRBV4-2 to TRBJ2-5; D unresolved. Germline V gene data show CDR1 as LGHNA and CDR2 as YNFKEQ. Trimming removed 4 bases from V and 3 bases from J, with 15 bases in between. The CDR3 sequence is 15 residues long. The CDR3 sequence is CASSPRAHGEETQYF. The CDR3 DNA reads as TGTGCCAGCAGCCCCCGGGCCCATGGGGAAGAGACCCAGTACTTC.

This rearrangement joins TRBV11-2 to TRBJ2-5; D possibly corresponds to TRBD2 (5 bases). V was cut by 0 bases and J by 5 bases, with 13 bases left in between. CDR3 length: 15 amino acids. From germline, CDR1 is SGHAT and CDR2 FQNNGV. CDR3 loop: CASSLEGTGSETQYF. As DNA, the CDR3 is TGTGCCAGCAGCTTAGAAGGAACGGGGTCGGAGACCCAGTACTTC.

The CDR3 loop reads CASSLGPGDGNTIYF. Written as DNA, the CDR3 is TGTGCCAGCAGCTTAGGCCCAGGGGACGGAAACACCATATATTTT. This sequence joins TRBV7-2 and TRBJ1-3; possibly TRBD1 for D (6 bases). Per germline, CDR1 SGHTA and CDR2 FQGNSA. The CDR3 spans 15 residues. Between the trimmed V and J ends, which lost 1 base and 4 bases, there was a span of 11 bases.

This clonotype has just a few counts. The J gene is TRBJ1-5, the V gene TRBV12-3 or TRBV12-4; tentatively, D is TRBD1 (5 bases). V was pared by 5 bases and J by 11 bases, with 16 bases between. The CDR3 length is 13 residues. The CDR3 spells CASSEGPIQAQHF. The CDR3 DNA reads TGTGCCAGCAGTGAGGGACCGATCCAGGCCCAGCATTTT.

The rearrangement uses TRBV12-3 or TRBV12-4 and TRBJ2-7; D gene unclear. This CDR3 has 13 amino acids. V dropped 3 bases and J dropped 5 bases, with 11 bases sitting between them. CDR3 nucleotide sequence: TGTGCCAGCAGTTTGCGGATAAGGCACGAGCAGTACTTC. Translation gives CASSLRIRHEQYF.

This rearrangement joins TRBV15 to TRBJ2-5; TRBD2 matches 12 bases. This CDR3 has 18 residues. V lost 0 bases to trimming and J lost 3 bases; unmatched junction nucleotides: 8. Germline values: CDR1 LNHNV, CDR2 YYDKDF (reference sequence). The CDR3 DNA reads TGTGCCACCAGCAGAGATCGACTAGCGGGAGTTGGGGAAGAGACCCAGTACTTC. Its protein is CATSRDRLAGVGEETQYF.

The chain links TRBV7-2 to TRBJ2-6; the D gene is possibly TRBD2 (6 bases). V dropped 4 bases and J dropped 0 bases, with 10 bases sitting between them. The germline gives CDR1 SGHTA, CDR2 FQGNSA. The CDR3 runs 16 residues. For the CDR3, the DNA is TGTGCCAGCAGCTCGGGACTGCTCTCTGGGGCCAACGTCCTGACTTTC. It translates to CASSSGLLSGANVLTF. The variable domain in full, with the rest retrieved from reference TRBV7-2 and TRBJ2-6, is GAGVSQSPSNKVTEKGKDVELRCDPISGHTALYWYRQSLGQGLEFLIYFQGNSAPDKSGLPSDRFSAERTGGSVSTLTIQRTQQEDSAVYLCASSSGLLSGANVLTFGAGSRLTVL.

This chain uses TRBV19 with TRBJ2-1; 8 bases align to TRBD2. CDR1 and CDR2 from the germline V gene are LNHDA and SQIVND (reference sequence). The CDR3 consists of 15 residues. The V and J ends lost 7 bases and 6 bases, in that order; junction bases with no gene match: 11. The CDR3 reads CASTYGVAGTNEQFF. CDR3 bases: TGTGCCAGTACTTATGGGGTAGCGGGAACCAATGAGCAGTTCTTC.

The CDR3 region has the DNA TGTGCCAGCAGCTTCCGACAGGGTGGTTCCTATAATTCACCCCTCCACTTT. It codes for CASSFRQGGSYNSPLHF. The chain combines TRBV7-2 with TRBJ1-6; 7 bases line up with TRBD1. With 3 bases clipped from V and 1 base from J, the junction kept 6 bases outside the gene matches. Germline V gene sequence: CDR1 SGHTA, CDR2 FQGNSA. This CDR3 has 17 residues. The whole variable domain, remainder taken from reference TRBV7-2 and TRBJ1-6, is GAGVSQSPSNKVTEKGKDVELRCDPISGHTALYWYRQSLGQGLEFLIYFQGNSAPDKSGLPSDRFSAERTGGSVSTLTIQRTQQEDSAVYLCASSFRQGGSYNSPLHFGNGTRLTVT.

This clonotype was seen only a few times. The DNA of the CDR3 is TGTGCCAGCAGCATCTGGGGGGGCACTGAAGCTTTCTTT. Its translation: CASSIWGGTEAFF. V gene TRBV7-6 combines with J gene TRBJ1-1; D might be TRBD1 (5 bases). This CDR3 region has 13 residues. V was pared by 5 bases and J by 4 bases, with 11 bases between. The germline gives CDR1 SGHVS, CDR2 FNYEAQ.

This chain joins TRBV29-1 and TRBJ2-7, with 11 bases matching TRBD1. Looked up from germline, CDR1 is SQVTM and CDR2 is ANQGSEA. The CDR3 is made up of 14 amino acids. The J segment lost 5 bases and the V segment lost 5 bases, leaving 8 bases of the junction unmatched. CDR3 loop: CSVQGGQGADEQYF. CDR3 in DNA: TGCAGCGTTCAGGGAGGACAGGGGGCGGACGAGCAGTACTTC.

The sample holds a few counts of this clonotype. The chain uses TRBV12-3 or TRBV12-4 and TRBJ1-2; 8 nucleotides align to TRBD1. Trimming cost V 4 bases and J 3 bases; bases outside gene matches: 1. This CDR3 is built from 13 residues. The CDR3 is CASSSTGDYGYTF. For the CDR3, the DNA is TGTGCCAGCAGTTCGACAGGGGACTATGGCTACACCTTC.

This clonotype has just a few counts. This sequence joins TRBV15 and TRBJ2-3; the D gene is possibly TRBD2 (5 bases). V was pared by 5 bases and J by 2 bases, with 17 bases between. Looked up from germline, CDR1 is LNHNV and CDR2 is YYDKDF (reference sequence). The CDR3 totals 16 residues. The CDR3 spells CATSGYIHGDTDTQYF. As DNA, the CDR3 is TGTGCCACCAGCGGATACATCCACGGGGACACAGATACGCAGTATTTT.

The V gene is TRBV5-1, the J gene TRBJ2-3, with D uncertain. This CDR3 is built from 14 residues. V lost 1 base to trimming and J lost 6 bases, with 12 bases between them. Germline V gives CDR1 SGHRS, CDR2 YFSETQ. The CDR3 region is CASSLTAPRDTQYF. The CDR3 DNA reads as TGCGCCAGCAGCTTGACAGCGCCTCGGGATACGCAGTATTTT.

This rearrangement joins TRBV7-2 to TRBJ2-1, with 12 bases identical to TRBD2. This CDR3 comprises 17 residues. Germline V CDR1 and CDR2: SGHTA, FQGNSA. J lost 1 base, V lost 5 bases, and 6 bases had no gene match. The CDR3 DNA follows: TGTGCCAGCAGCCGGAAAGGACTAGCGGGATCCTACAATGAGCAGTTCTTC. This encodes CASSRKGLAGSYNEQFF.

This clonotype was seen a few times. V is TRBV27 and J is TRBJ2-1, with 9 bases identical to TRBD2. The germline V gene encodes CDR1 MNHEY and CDR2 SMNVEV (reference sequence). J lost 7 bases, V lost 5 bases, and 12 bases had no gene match. The CDR3 length is 16 residues. The CDR3 DNA reads as TGTGCCAGCAGTATGGTCGGCGGGGGGGCGGGTAATGAGCAGTTCTTC. This encodes CASSMVGGGAGNEQFF.